These T cell receptor beta chains were read from a single sample in a study of T cell changes during pregnancy in multiple sclerosis. Some clones are missing from TCRdb's copy, which holds only in-frame ones; the method was immunoSEQ multiplex PCR. The sample includes 90,000 or so clones, under 95% of them seen just once. Specimen: peripheral blood, collected in the first trimester of pregnancy. The receptors were sampled from a female donor with multiple sclerosis, enrolled in a pregnancy study. CDR3s include the opening cysteine and the closing phenylalanine or tryptophan. The order of the fields is J gene, V gene, D gene, clone size, CDR3 DNA, CDR3 protein. The D gene is left open where the match is weak. Clone size appears in some rows only: once, few, many, or a class for an expanded clone.

j_call: TRBJ1-5
v_call: TRBV21-1
d_call: .
clone_size: .
cdr3_nt: TGTGCCAGCAGAACATTGGGCAATCAGCCCCAGCATTTT
cdr3_aa: CASRTLGNQPQHF

j_call: TRBJ1-3
v_call: TRBV29-1
d_call: .
clone_size: .
cdr3_nt: TGCAGCGTTGAGTCAACAGCTGGAAACACCATATATTTT
cdr3_aa: CSVESTAGNTIYF

j_call: TRBJ1-5
v_call: TRBV27
d_call: .
clone_size: .
cdr3_nt: TGTGCCAGCAGTTTAACGGGCAATCAGCCCCAGCATTTT
cdr3_aa: CASSLTGNQPQHF

j_call: TRBJ1-1
v_call: TRBV4-2
d_call: .
clone_size: many
cdr3_nt: TGTGCCAGCAGCCCCTACGATGAGATGAACACTGAAGCTTTCTTT
cdr3_aa: CASSPYDEMNTEAFF

j_call: TRBJ2-5
v_call: TRBV28
d_call: .
clone_size: once
cdr3_nt: TGTGCCAGCAGTTTCGAGCACCAGGGCCAAGAGACCCAGTACTTC
cdr3_aa: CASSFEHQGQETQYF

j_call: TRBJ1-1
v_call: TRBV7-8
d_call: .
clone_size: .
cdr3_nt: TGTGCCAGCAGCACGGGGGGGTTCTTGGGCACTGAAGCTTTCTTT
cdr3_aa: CASSTGGFLGTEAFF

j_call: TRBJ2-7
v_call: TRBV7-6
d_call: .
clone_size: .
cdr3_nt: TGTGCCAGCAGCTTAGGTGATCGAGTAGAGCAGTACTTC
cdr3_aa: CASSLGDRVEQYF

j_call: TRBJ1-1
v_call: TRBV19
d_call: .
clone_size: once
cdr3_nt: TGTGCCAGTAGTATTTTTTCGCGTGGGGGGAGGAACACTGAAGCTTTCTTT
cdr3_aa: CASSIFSRGGRNTEAFF

j_call: TRBJ2-1
v_call: TRBV28
d_call: TRBD2
clone_size: .
cdr3_nt: TGTGCCAGCAGTTTACGGGCTAGCGGGAGCATACATGAGCAGTTCTTC
cdr3_aa: CASSLRASGSIHEQFF

j_call: TRBJ2-7
v_call: TRBV10-2
d_call: .
clone_size: .
cdr3_nt: TGCGCCAGCAGCGCCGCGAGCTCCTACGAGCAGTACTTC
cdr3_aa: CASSAASSYEQYF

j_call: TRBJ2-7
v_call: TRBV6-6
d_call: TRBD2
clone_size: once
cdr3_nt: TGTGCCAGCAGTTCCGGGACTATCTCCTACGAGCAGTACTTC
cdr3_aa: CASSSGTISYEQYF

j_call: TRBJ2-3
v_call: TRBV6-1
d_call: TRBD1
clone_size: .
cdr3_nt: TGTGCCAGCAGTGATCACCGGACAGGGGGCGCAGATACGCAGTATTTT
cdr3_aa: CASSDHRTGGADTQYF

j_call: TRBJ2-7
v_call: TRBV2
d_call: .
clone_size: few
cdr3_nt: TGTGCCAGCAGTGACAGCGAAGCCTACGAGCAGTACTTC
cdr3_aa: CASSDSEAYEQYF

j_call: TRBJ2-7
v_call: TRBV7-2
d_call: .
clone_size: few
cdr3_nt: TGTGCCAGCAGCTCACCGGGACTCTCCTACGAGCAGTACTTC
cdr3_aa: CASSSPGLSYEQYF

j_call: TRBJ1-4
v_call: TRBV28
d_call: TRBD1
clone_size: .
cdr3_nt: TGTGCCAGTGAACGACAGGGCCTTGTGAATGAAAAACTGTTTTTT
cdr3_aa: CASERQGLVNEKLFF

j_call: TRBJ2-1
v_call: TRBV19
d_call: .
clone_size: .
cdr3_nt: TGTGCCAGTAGTATGGTTTCAGGGGGACTGAACAATGAGCAGTTCTTC
cdr3_aa: CASSMVSGGLNNEQFF

j_call: TRBJ2-1
v_call: TRBV5-4
d_call: .
clone_size: .
cdr3_nt: TGTGCCAGCAGCTCAGCGGCATCCTTGTACAATGAGCAGTTCTTC
cdr3_aa: CASSSAASLYNEQFF

j_call: TRBJ1-2
v_call: TRBV11-3
d_call: .
clone_size: .
cdr3_nt: TGTGCCAGCAGCTTAGCCACAGGCGATGCATATGGCTACACCTTC
cdr3_aa: CASSLATGDAYGYTF

j_call: TRBJ2-5
v_call: TRBV6-5
d_call: TRBD1
clone_size: .
cdr3_nt: TGTGCCAGCAGTAAGGACAGGGGGCACCGAGAGACCCAGTACTTC
cdr3_aa: CASSKDRGHRETQYF

j_call: TRBJ1-1
v_call: TRBV9
d_call: .
clone_size: few
cdr3_nt: TGTGCCAGCAGCGTAGTTGGGGGAGGCACTGAAGCTTTCTTT
cdr3_aa: CASSVVGGGTEAFF